Following are 31 T cell receptor beta chains from one sample sequenced in a study of T cells in Graves' hyperthyroidism and ophthalmopathy. RNA transcripts yielded amplified TCR beta CDR3 regions. The HTBI set primed first-round TCR CDR3 RT-PCR. Each CDR3 protein gets one entry after TCRdb re-called the multiplex PCR reads with MiXCR. The sample has about 480,000 distinct CDR3 sequences, approximately 24% seen once. The material sequenced was blood. The source of these receptors is a woman aged 30 to 39 with Graves' ophthalmopathy.

The chain is built from TRBV6-1 and TRBJ1-2; TRBD1 matches at 8 bases. Germline CDR1 MNHNS, CDR2 SASEGT. This CDR3 region has 15 residues. With 3 bases clipped from V and 9 bases from J, the junction kept 12 bases outside the gene matches. The CDR3 DNA follows: TGTGCCAGCAGTGACGAACCGGGGGCAGGGGGCCGCTACACCTTC. Its protein product is CASSDEPGAGGRYTF.

The V and J genes are TRBV10-3 and TRBJ1-2; TRBD1 aligns across 7 bases. In germline, CDR1 is ENHRY, CDR2 SYGVKD. V trimming: 10 bases; J trimming: 9 bases; junction bases outside the gene matches: 14. This CDR3 spans 13 amino acids. As DNA, the CDR3 is TGTGCCACTCAGGGGGACAATCGTTGGAGCTACACCTTC. It translates to CATQGDNRWSYTF.

This clonotype was detected many times. One junction end disagrees with the germline gene, perhaps due to a read error. This chain joins TRBV12-3 or TRBV12-4 and TRBJ1-1; maybe TRBD1 (6 bases). The CDR3 is made up of 14 amino acids. CDR3 amino acids: CASSLNTGRDEALF. CDR3 coding DNA: TGTGCCAGCAGCCTAAACACAGGGCGGGATGAAGCTCTCTTT.

This clonotype was counted at least ten times. The rearrangement joins TRBV7-3 to TRBJ2-7; 9 bases match TRBD1. CDR1 and CDR2 from the germline V gene are SGHTA and FQGTGA. J lost 6 bases, V lost 4 bases, and 4 bases had no gene match. The CDR3 loop spans 13 amino acids. CDR3 nucleotides: TGTGCCAGCAGCTGGGACAGGGACTCCGAGCAGTACTTC. Translating gives CASSWDRDSEQYF.

This clonotype was found many times. V gene TRBV29-1 combines with J gene TRBJ2-5; D remains unclear. The CDR3 has 12 residues. Trimming took off 7 bases at V and 4 bases at J, with 13 bases between the two ends. Germline values: CDR1 SQVTM, CDR2 ANQGSEA. CDR3 sequence: CSARVLGETQYF. The CDR3 DNA follows: TGCAGCGCCCGGGTTCTAGGAGAGACCCAGTACTTC.

This clonotype was recorded at least ten times. This rearrangement joins TRBV7-3 to TRBJ1-1; no reliable D call. Germline V gene sequence: CDR1 SGHTA, CDR2 FQGTGA. The CDR3 runs 14 residues. The V and J ends lost 1 base and 3 bases respectively, with 9 bases between them. CDR3 DNA sequence: TGTGCCAGCAGCTTAAGCAGCTCACACACTGAAGCTTTCTTT. As protein: CASSLSSSHTEAFF.

This sequence joins TRBV7-6 and TRBJ2-7; unclear D gene. CDR1 is SGHVS and CDR2 is FNYEAQ in the germline V gene. V shed 5 bases and J shed 1 base, with 12 bases lying between them. The CDR3 covers 14 residues. The CDR3 is CASSQSDKSYEQYF. In DNA, the CDR3 is TGTGCCAGCAGCCAATCCGACAAGTCCTACGAGCAGTACTTC. The complete variable domain, with remaining parts taken from reference TRBV7-6 and TRBJ2-7, reads GAGVSQSPRYKVTKRGQDVALRCDPISGHVSLYWYRQALGQGPEFLTYFNYEAQQDKSGLPNDRFSAERPEGSISTLTIQRTEQRDSAMYRCASSQSDKSYEQYFGPGTRLTVT.

Comment on this clonotype: Without the conserved terminal phenylalanine or tryptophan, this CDR3 likely stems from a read error. V usage is TRBV6-1 and J usage is TRBJ2-7; D gene uncertain. With 9 bases removed from V and 0 bases from J, the gap between germline ends came to 9 bases. Germline V gives CDR1 MNHNS, CDR2 SASEGT. The CDR3 totals 12 residues. The CDR3 nucleotides are TGTGCCAGTAGAGGCATCTCCTACGAGCAGTACTAC. Translated, it gives CASRGISYEQYY.

This sequence joins TRBV6-1 and TRBJ2-2; 8 bases map to TRBD1. V gave up 7 bases and J gave up 5 bases; unmatched junction bases: 6. Germline values: CDR1 MNHNS, CDR2 SASEGT. This CDR3 spans 14 amino acids. CDR3 coding DNA: TGTGCCAGCACAGGGGGCGCGAGGACCGGGGAGCTGTTTTTT. Protein: CASTGGARTGELFF.

The CDR3 sequence is CASSYKMTGAAYGYTF. The CDR3 nucleotides are TGTGCCAGCAGTTACAAAATGACAGGGGCGGCGTATGGCTACACCTTC. The chain joins TRBV6-5 to TRBJ1-2; TRBD1 agrees at 8 bases. This CDR3 has 16 residues. In germline, CDR1 is MNHEY, CDR2 SVGAGI. J was trimmed by 5 bases and V by 2 bases; bases with no gene match: 10.

This clonotype has a count of ten or more. The chain links TRBV7-2 to TRBJ2-5; TRBD1 or TRBD2 may be the D gene (5 bases each). Trimming stripped 0 bases from V and 6 bases from J, with 11 bases between. Germline V gene lookup returns CDR1 SGHTA and CDR2 FQGNSA. The CDR3 totals 14 residues. The CDR3 coding sequence is TGTGCCAGCAGCTTAGCGCCCCCGGGACAGACCCAGTACTTC. Translated, it gives CASSLAPPGQTQYF.

This clonotype was detected many times. CDR3 bases: TGTGCCTGCGGGACAGGGAACACCGGGGAGCTGTTTTTT. As protein: CACGTGNTGELFF. This sequence joins TRBV30 and TRBJ2-2; 8 bases align to TRBD1. Germline trimming cut 6 bases from V and 1 base from J; bases unmatched to any gene: 1. CDR1 GTSNPN and CDR2 SVGIG come from the germline V gene (reference sequence). The CDR3 contains 13 residues.

This clonotype was recorded a few times. This CDR3 reads CASSRGRLPGFNNEQFF. In DNA form, the CDR3 reads TGTGCCAGCAGCCGGGGCCGTCTACCCGGCTTCAACAATGAGCAGTTCTTC. The chain combines TRBV11-2 with TRBJ2-1; D possibly matches TRBD1 or TRBD2 (5 bases each). Germline lookup yields CDR1 SGHAT and CDR2 FQNNGV. The CDR3 totals 17 residues. V was cut by 5 bases and J by 5 bases, with 22 bases left in between.

This clonotype was counted many times. The gene calls are TRBV6-5 and TRBJ1-5; D is uncertain. Germline CDR1 reads MNHEY; CDR2 reads SVGAGI. Trimming pared 2 bases from V and 0 bases from J, leaving 5 bases between. The CDR3 has 14 amino acids. The CDR3 DNA is TGTGCCAGCAGTTACGAGGTTAGCAATCAGCCCCAGCATTTT. Protein: CASSYEVSNQPQHF.

Many counts were recorded for this clonotype. CDR3 coding DNA: TGTGCCACCAGTGATTTTGAAGGCTATGGCTACACCTTC. Its protein is CATSDFEGYGYTF. This chain connects TRBV24-1 to TRBJ1-2; the D is unclear. CDR1 is KGHDR, CDR2 SFDVKD, per germline. This CDR3 comprises 13 residues. The V and J ends lost 1 base and 4 bases respectively, with 6 bases between them.

A note on this clonotype: An end of the junction differs from the germline gene, which may be a read error. The chain joins TRBV28 to TRBJ2-7; 8 positions agree with TRBD1. Germline lookup yields CDR1 MDHEN and CDR2 SYDVKM. CDR3 length: 15 residues. The CDR3 nucleotides read TGTGTCAGCAGTTCGTCTACGGCAGGGGGCGGCGAGCAGTACTTC. The encoded protein is CVSSSSTAGGGEQYF.

The chain recombines TRBV5-1 with TRBJ1-1, with unresolved D. CDR1 is SGHRS and CDR2 is YFSETQ in the germline V gene. V shed 4 bases and J shed 4 bases, with 14 bases lying between them. CDR3 size: 14 residues. The CDR3 nucleotides are TGCGCCAGCAGCACCATCTGGGGAGGCACTGAAGCTTTCTTT. Translated: CASSTIWGGTEAFF.

In its sample, this clonotype was seen many times. The rearrangement joins TRBV6-5 to TRBJ1-6, with 10 nucleotides matching TRBD1. V shed 4 bases and J 6 bases; nucleotides not matched to a gene: 0. CDR1 and CDR2 (germline): MNHEY, SVGAGI. The length of the CDR3 is 14 residues. The DNA of the CDR3 is TGTGCCAGCAGTTGGGACAGGGGTAATTCACCCCTCCACTTT. Encoded protein: CASSWDRGNSPLHF.

This clonotype was seen a handful of times. The genes are TRBV7-8 and TRBJ1-5, with 7 bases lining up with TRBD1. Trimming took 3 bases from V and 5 from J; bases not matched to a gene: 7. CDR1 is SGHVS, CDR2 FQNEAQ, per germline. The CDR3 extends over 15 amino acids. The CDR3 sequence: CASSFGGGPDQPQHF. The CDR3 DNA is TGTGCCAGCAGCTTCGGAGGGGGCCCGGATCAGCCCCAGCATTTT.

The chain employs TRBV6-1 and TRBJ2-7; perhaps D is TRBD1 or TRBD2 (6 bases each). The CDR3 runs 13 residues. The ends were cut back, 3 bases at V and 5 bases at J, with 11 bases in the middle. In germline, CDR1 is MNHNS, CDR2 SASEGT. The CDR3 here is CASSDGGWHEQYF. In DNA, the CDR3 is TGTGCCAGCAGTGACGGGGGCTGGCACGAGCAGTACTTC.

The V call is TRBV6-1, the J call TRBJ2-7; D not certain. Germline CDR1 reads MNHNS; CDR2 reads SASEGT. V was pared by 8 bases and J by 0 bases, with 11 bases between. The CDR3 covers 13 residues. CDR3 amino acids: CASGVISSYEQYF. The DNA of the CDR3 is TGTGCCAGCGGGGTTATTAGCTCCTACGAGCAGTACTTC.

This clonotype occurred once. The chain carries TRBV5-1 and TRBJ2-5; D remains ambiguous. The CDR3 covers 15 residues. CDR1 and CDR2 from the germline V gene are SGHRS and YFSETQ. V was clipped by 4 bases and J by 2 bases, with 15 bases between them. The CDR3 spells CASSETNLVQETQYF. CDR3 in DNA: TGCGCCAGCAGCGAAACAAACCTAGTACAAGAGACCCAGTACTTC.

This clonotype was detected ten times or more. This chain uses TRBV12-3 or TRBV12-4 with TRBJ1-5, with 10 nucleotides matching TRBD1. The CDR3 sequence is 18 residues long. The ends lost 3 bases at V and 2 bases at J; junction bases unmatched: 10. In DNA, the CDR3 is TGTGCCAGCAGTTTCGGGGGGACAGGGGTAGGTGGCAATCAGCCCCAGCATTTT. This gives the protein CASSFGGTGVGGNQPQHF.

This clonotype was recorded many times. The chain joins TRBV6-1 to TRBJ2-5; TRBD2 agrees at 12 bases. Germline V CDR1 and CDR2: MNHNS, SASEGT. The trim removed 3 bases at V and 5 bases at J, leaving 4 bases unmatched. CDR3 size: 15 residues. This CDR3 reads CASSELAGGWETQYF. For the CDR3, the DNA is TGTGCCAGCAGTGAGCTAGCGGGGGGGTGGGAGACCCAGTACTTC.

This clonotype came up a few times. J is TRBJ2-2 and V is TRBV28, with D possibly TRBD2 on 6 matching bases. The germline gives CDR1 MDHEN, CDR2 SYDVKM. Trimming removed 5 bases from V and 7 bases from J, with 14 bases in between. The length of the CDR3 is 14 residues. CDR3 nucleotide sequence: TGTGCCAGCAGTCCTCGGGAGTCCCACGGGGAGCTGTTTTTT. Encoded protein: CASSPRESHGELFF. The complete variable domain, with remaining parts taken from reference TRBV28 and TRBJ2-2, reads DVKVTQSSRYLVKRTGEKVFLECVQDMDHENMFWYRQDPGLGLRLIYFSYDVKMKEKGDIPEGYSVSREKKERFSLILESASTNQTSMYLCASSPRESHGELFFGEGSRLTVL.

The V call is TRBV20-1, the J call TRBJ2-2; 12 nucleotides agree with TRBD2. Germline CDR1 DFQATT, CDR2 SNEGSKA (reference sequence). V was pared by 6 bases and J by 7 bases, with 15 bases of the junction left unmatched. This CDR3 has 17 residues. CDR3 in amino acids: CSAVGPSGGAVFGELFF. CDR3 sequence (DNA): TGCAGTGCAGTGGGGCCTAGCGGGGGGGCCGTTTTCGGGGAGCTGTTTTTT.

This clonotype was recorded at least ten times. V usage is TRBV6-2 or TRBV6-3 and J usage is TRBJ2-7; 9 nucleotides align to TRBD2. The germline V gene has CDR1 MNHEY and CDR2 SVGEGT. The CDR3 runs 16 residues. Germline trimming cut 7 bases from V and 2 bases from J; bases unmatched to any gene: 12. CDR3 nucleotides: TGTGCCAGCATCCGGTCTAGCGGGGCTCAAACCTACGAGCAGTACTTC. As protein: CASIRSSGAQTYEQYF.

Turning to this clonotype: A much larger clone lies one base from this, so it may be a read error. This CDR3 fails to terminate in the conserved phenylalanine or tryptophan, so it likely reflects a read error. The chain is built from TRBV24-1 and TRBJ1-2, with D unclear. This CDR3 contains 13 residues. CDR1 is KGHDR and CDR2 is SFDVKD in the germline V gene. The germline V and J ends were trimmed by 2 bases and 6 bases, with 9 bases remaining between them. CDR3 region: CATSDSGMDGYTL. DNA for the CDR3: TGTGCCACCAGTGATTCCGGAATGGATGGCTACACCTTG.

This clonotype was detected many times. The chain carries TRBV19 and TRBJ2-7; D is unclear. Germline V gene lookup returns CDR1 LNHDA and CDR2 SQIVND (reference sequence). This CDR3 region has 14 residues. V was clipped by 7 bases and J by 2 bases, with 15 bases between them. This CDR3 reads CASTPRGGTYEQYF. DNA for the CDR3: TGTGCCAGTACCCCGCGCGGCGGAACCTACGAGCAGTACTTC.

This clonotype was recorded a few times. The DNA of the CDR3 is TGTGCCAGCAGCGAACAGGGGGCACGGGTCGCTGAAGCTTTCTTT. This gives the protein CASSEQGARVAEAFF. The gene calls are TRBV2 and TRBJ1-1; TRBD1 agrees at 9 bases. After removal of 6 bases from V and 6 bases from J, the junction contained 11 bases not matched to a gene. CDR3 size: 15 residues. Germline assignment: CDR1 SNHLY and CDR2 FYNNEI.

This clonotype was counted many times. The chain carries TRBV11-2 and TRBJ1-5; a possible D gene is TRBD1 (6 bases). CDR3 size: 15 residues. Germline V lookup: CDR1 SGHAT, CDR2 FQNNGV. V was shortened by 2 bases and J by 4 bases, with 12 bases between the two germline ends. CDR3 residues: CASSLSGGLNQPQHF. In nucleotides, the CDR3 is TGTGCCAGCAGCTTATCTGGGGGCCTGAATCAGCCCCAGCATTTT.